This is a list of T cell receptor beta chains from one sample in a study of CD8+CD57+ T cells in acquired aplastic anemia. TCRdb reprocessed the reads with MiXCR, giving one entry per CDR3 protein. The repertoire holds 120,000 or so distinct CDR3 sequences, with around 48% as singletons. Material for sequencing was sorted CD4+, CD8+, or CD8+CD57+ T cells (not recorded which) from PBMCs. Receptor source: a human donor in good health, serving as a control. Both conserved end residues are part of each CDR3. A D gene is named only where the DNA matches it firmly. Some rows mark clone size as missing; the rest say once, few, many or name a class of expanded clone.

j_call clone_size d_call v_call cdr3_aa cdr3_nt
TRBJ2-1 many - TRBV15 CATSRDVGLGYNEQFF TGTGCCACCAGCAGAGATGTCGGTTTGGGTTACAATGAGCAGTTCTTC
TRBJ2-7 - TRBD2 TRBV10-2 CASEPTSGTRAEQYF TGCGCCAGCGAACCCACCTCCGGGACTAGAGCCGAGCAGTACTTC
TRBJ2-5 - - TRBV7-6 CASSFGGEETQYF TGTGCCAGCAGCTTCGGGGGTGAGGAGACCCAGTACTTC
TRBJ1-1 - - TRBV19 CASRAENTEAFF TGTGCCAGTAGGGCAGAGAACACTGAAGCTTTCTTT
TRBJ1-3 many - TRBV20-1 CSARRDGDGSTIYF TGCAGTGCTAGGAGGGACGGCGACGGTAGCACCATATATTTT
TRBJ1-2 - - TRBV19 CASSPSGQGLYGYTF TGTGCCAGTAGTCCGTCGGGGCAGGGCTTATATGGCTACACCTTC
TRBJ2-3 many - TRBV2 CASKGTTSTDTQYF TGTGCCAGCAAGGGTACTACGTCCACAGATACGCAGTATTTT
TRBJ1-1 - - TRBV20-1 CSARARGRNTEAFF TGCAGTGCTAGAGCCCGGGGCCGAAACACTGAAGCTTTCTTT
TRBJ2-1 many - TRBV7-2 CASSGPGHYNEQFF TGTGCCAGCAGCGGGCCGGGACACTACAATGAGCAGTTCTTC
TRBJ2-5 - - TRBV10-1 CASSGNIQETQYF TGCGCCAGCAGTGGTAACATCCAAGAGACCCAGTACTTC
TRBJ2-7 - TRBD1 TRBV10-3 CASSDRDRGHEQYF TGTGCCAGCAGTGACAGGGACAGGGGCCACGAGCAGTACTTC
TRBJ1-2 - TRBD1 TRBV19 CASSIGQGAYGYTF TGTGCCAGTAGTATAGGGCAGGGGGCTTATGGCTACACCTTC
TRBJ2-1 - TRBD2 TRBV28 CASSLGAGGPRYNEQFF TGTGCCAGCAGTTTAGGGGCGGGGGGGCCCAGGTACAATGAGCAGTTCTTC
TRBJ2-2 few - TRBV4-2 CASSQDRGNTGELFF TGTGCCAGCAGCCAAGACAGGGGAAACACCGGGGAGCTGTTTTTT
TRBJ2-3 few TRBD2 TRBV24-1 CATSDLAGLTDTQYF TGTGCCACCAGTGATCTAGCGGGACTCACAGATACGCAGTATTTT
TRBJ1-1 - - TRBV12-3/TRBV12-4 CASSLALLGSAEAFF TGTGCCAGCAGTTTAGCCCTACTAGGTTCGGCTGAAGCTTTCTTT
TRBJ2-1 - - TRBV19 CASEDGYNEQFF TGTGCCAGTGAGGACGGCTACAATGAGCAGTTCTTC